The T cell receptor beta chain under discussion was sequenced for a study of T cell therapy after organ transplantation. Study context: T cells were expanded roughly 2 weeks with 30 CMV class I/II epitopes. Across 2 to 6 intravenous infusions, patients got a median of 1.92 x 10^8 CMV-specific T cells. Regarding the study as a whole: Nonresponders had marked pretherapy clonal expansions and little post-therapy change. Pretherapy CD8 clonality inversely correlated with its fold change after therapy.

A word on this clone: As yet, its antigen is unknown.

Repertoires were generated with immunoSEQ multiplex PCR, while TCRdb's copy carries only in-frame clones and drops some. In the table there are about 48,000 clones, approximately 94% of which are singletons. The CDR3 sequence is 17 residues long. Germline CDR1 reads KGHSH; CDR2 reads LQKENI. V was pared by 3 bases and J by 3 bases, with 10 bases of the junction left unmatched. This chain uses TRBV18 with TRBJ2-2, with 7 bases aligning to TRBD2. This specimen consisted of CD8+ T cells from blood, obtained before autologous CMV-specific T cell therapy. This receptor was obtained from a human patient who had received a solid organ transplant and had CMV disease. The CDR3 loop is CASSPLQAGEYTGELFF. The DNA for the CDR3 is TGTGCCAGCTCACCGTTGCAGGCGGGAGAATACACCGGGGAGCTGTTTTTT.